These 16 T cell receptor beta chains originate from one sample sequenced in a study of T-cell reconstitution after alpha-beta-depleted transplantation in children. Preparation of the TCRbeta library involved a method that used unique molecular identifiers. TCRdb reprocessed the PCR reads with MiXCR, giving one entry per CDR3 protein. Of under 35,000 distinct CDR3 sequences listed, under 7% are singletons. Sample: PBMCs, mostly from graft donor cells, taken 180 days after TCRalphabeta/CD19-depleted stem cell transplant. Receptors were obtained from a male patient aged 10 to 17 who had a stem cell transplant for acute myeloid leukemia, so the T cells may come from the graft donor.

At least ten counts were recorded for this clonotype. The J gene is TRBJ2-7, the V gene TRBV6-5, with D hard to call. V shed 0 bases and J shed 3 bases, with 15 bases lying between them. The CDR3 is made up of 16 amino acids. Germline V CDR1 and CDR2: MNHEY, SVGAGI. CDR3 in amino acids: CASSYSTPSGNYEQYF. Here the CDR3 DNA reads TGTGCCAGCAGTTACTCGACCCCCTCTGGAAACTACGAGCAGTACTTC.

This clonotype has at least ten counts. This chain uses TRBV9 with TRBJ1-6; D not resolved. This CDR3 comprises 13 residues. Germline CDR1 reads SGDLS; CDR2 reads YYNGEE. V lost 0 bases and J 9 bases, leaving 7 bases between the germline ends. The CDR3 sequence: CASSVGWLSPLHF. CDR3 nucleotide sequence: TGTGCCAGCAGCGTAGGGTGGCTTTCACCCCTCCACTTT.

At least ten counts were recorded for this clonotype. The chain links TRBV7-2 to TRBJ1-2; the D gene is possibly TRBD1 (5 bases). This CDR3 is 13 amino acids long. The V end was cut by 3 bases, the J end by 4 bases, with 9 bases between. Germline V gives CDR1 SGHTA, CDR2 FQGNSA. The CDR3 protein is CASSFRAGYGYTF. The CDR3 coding sequence is TGTGCCAGCAGCTTCAGGGCTGGCTATGGCTACACCTTC. The whole variable domain, remainder taken from reference TRBV7-2 and TRBJ1-2, is GAGVSQSPSNKVTEKGKDVELRCDPISGHTALYWYRQSLGQGLEFLIYFQGNSAPDKSGLPSDRFSAERTGGSVSTLTIQRTQQEDSAVYLCASSFRAGYGYTFGSGTRLTVV.

This clonotype was detected a few times. This sequence joins TRBV2 and TRBJ2-3, with 12 positions matching TRBD2. The CDR3 loop spans 16 amino acids. Germline CDR1 reads SNHLY; CDR2 reads FYNNEI. V trimming: 4 bases; J trimming: 2 bases; junction bases outside the gene matches: 4. CDR3 sequence: CASSGRTSGTTDTQYF. Written as DNA, the CDR3 is TGTGCCAGCAGTGGCCGGACTAGCGGGACCACAGATACGCAGTATTTT.

This clonotype was recorded at least ten times. This chain connects TRBV20-1 to TRBJ2-5; the match to TRBD2 covers 10 bases. The trim removed 6 bases at V and 5 bases at J, leaving 6 bases unmatched. This CDR3 comprises 13 residues. Germline V gene sequence: CDR1 DFQATT, CDR2 SNEGSKA (reference sequence). CDR3 nucleotides: TGCAGTGCAAGACTAGCGGGTGGGGAGACCCAGTACTTC. Amino acids: CSARLAGGETQYF.

The chain recombines TRBV4-3 with TRBJ1-3; 7 bases map to TRBD1. After removal of 4 bases from V and 2 bases from J, the junction contained 11 bases not matched to a gene. CDR3 length equals 17 residues. Germline-derived CDR1 and CDR2 are LGHNA and YSLEER. CDR3 in DNA: TGCGCCAGCAGCCTAACTGCGGACAGGCCTCCTGGAAACACCATATATTTT. This encodes CASSLTADRPPGNTIYF.

This clonotype appeared many times. The V gene is TRBV28, the J gene TRBJ2-6; no firm D call. CDR3 size: 13 residues. Germline V CDR1 and CDR2: MDHEN, SYDVKM. Trimming left V 6 bases short and J 4 bases short, with 7 bases between. Here the CDR3 DNA reads TGTGCCAGCAGGGGATCGGGGGCCAACGTCCTGACTTTC. Amino acids: CASRGSGANVLTF.

In its sample, this clonotype was seen many times. The chain joins TRBV7-2 to TRBJ2-5, with 13 bases that match TRBD2. CDR3 length: 16 residues. From germline, CDR1 is SGHTA and CDR2 FQGNSA. Trimming removed 4 bases from V and 5 bases from J; junction bases left unmatched: 7. CDR3 DNA: TGTGCCAGCAGCTCCCCTGGACTAGCGGGAGCCGAGACCCAGTACTTC. It is translated as CASSSPGLAGAETQYF.

This clonotype was found many times. The chain carries TRBV7-2 and TRBJ2-7, with D possibly called TRBD1 or TRBD2 (5 bases each). V was trimmed by 5 bases and J by 4 bases, leaving 18 bases between them. In germline, CDR1 is SGHTA, CDR2 FQGNSA. CDR3 length equals 15 residues. CDR3 nucleotide sequence: TGTGCCAGCAGCGCCGGGACCCCCACTATGTACGAGCAGTACTTC. This translates into CASSAGTPTMYEQYF.

This clonotype was counted many times. The rearrangement joins TRBV12-3 or TRBV12-4 to TRBJ1-1; 10 nucleotides line up with TRBD1. The ends lost 6 bases at V and 7 bases at J; junction bases unmatched: 8. This CDR3 spans 14 amino acids. The CDR3 here is CASSQTGGPFEAFF. The CDR3 DNA follows: TGTGCCAGCAGCCAGACAGGGGGCCCCTTTGAAGCTTTCTTT.

This clonotype appeared many times. This chain links TRBV20-1 with TRBJ1-2, with no clear D. The CDR3 spans 13 residues. Per germline, CDR1 DFQATT and CDR2 SNEGSKA (reference sequence). V lost 0 bases and J 6 bases, leaving 11 bases between the germline ends. CDR3 in DNA: TGCAGTGCTAGAGATGCCGAGACGGATGGCTACACCTTC. Its translation: CSARDAETDGYTF.

This clonotype was found many times. This chain joins TRBV14 and TRBJ2-3; 8 bases agree with TRBD1. Germline trimming cut 0 bases from V and 7 bases from J; bases unmatched to any gene: 6. Per the germline V gene, CDR1 is SGHDN and CDR2 is FVKESK. The CDR3 is 15 amino acids. CDR3 protein: CASSQDRDRGHTQYF. The CDR3 coding sequence is TGTGCCAGCAGCCAAGATCGCGACAGGGGCCATACGCAGTATTTT. The variable domain in full, with the rest retrieved from reference TRBV14 and TRBJ2-3, is EAGVTQFPSHSVIEKGQTVTLRCDPISGHDNLYWYRRVMGKEIKFLLHFVKESKQDESGMPNNRFLAERTGGTYSTLKVQPAELEDSGVYFCASSQDRDRGHTQYFGPGTRLTVL.

In this sample, this clonotype turned up many times. The V gene is TRBV6-5, the J gene TRBJ2-7, with TRBD2 matching over 14 bases. After removal of 3 bases from V and 6 bases from J, the junction contained 16 bases not matched to a gene. In germline, CDR1 is MNHEY, CDR2 SVGAGI. The CDR3 sequence is 19 residues long. DNA for the CDR3: TGTGCCAGCAGTTATTCTGGGACTAGCGGGAGAGGTGGTCTAGGCGAGCAGTACTTC. This gives the protein CASSYSGTSGRGGLGEQYF.

The table lists this clonotype with many counts. V and J are TRBV7-6 and TRBJ2-3, with 8 bases matching TRBD2. CDR3 length: 17 residues. V lost 6 bases to trimming and J lost 4 bases; unmatched junction nucleotides: 15. Germline V gene sequence: CDR1 SGHVS, CDR2 FNYEAQ. The CDR3 spells CASRRGSGSTGPDTQYF. As DNA, the CDR3 is TGTGCCAGCAGGCGGGGGAGCGGGAGCACGGGGCCAGATACGCAGTATTTT.

This clonotype is medium-sized. The chain recombines TRBV7-2 with TRBJ2-7; the match to TRBD2 covers 10 bases. Germline-derived CDR1 and CDR2 are SGHTA and FQGNSA. The CDR3 is 16 residues long. Trimming removed 5 bases from V and 0 bases from J; junction bases left unmatched: 7. In DNA form, the CDR3 reads TGTGCCAGCAGCCCTCGGACTAGCGGAGGCTCCTACGAGCAGTACTTC. It is translated as CASSPRTSGGSYEQYF.

This clonotype was detected ten times or more. V is TRBV20-1 and J is TRBJ2-3; 10 bases are shared with TRBD2. Trimming took 1 base from V and 3 from J; bases not matched to a gene: 7. CDR1 DFQATT and CDR2 SNEGSKA come from the germline V gene (reference sequence). The CDR3 covers 16 residues. The CDR3 DNA is TGCAGTGCTAGAGCCCTAGCGGGAGTAACGACAGATACGCAGTATTTT. It encodes CSARALAGVTTDTQYF.